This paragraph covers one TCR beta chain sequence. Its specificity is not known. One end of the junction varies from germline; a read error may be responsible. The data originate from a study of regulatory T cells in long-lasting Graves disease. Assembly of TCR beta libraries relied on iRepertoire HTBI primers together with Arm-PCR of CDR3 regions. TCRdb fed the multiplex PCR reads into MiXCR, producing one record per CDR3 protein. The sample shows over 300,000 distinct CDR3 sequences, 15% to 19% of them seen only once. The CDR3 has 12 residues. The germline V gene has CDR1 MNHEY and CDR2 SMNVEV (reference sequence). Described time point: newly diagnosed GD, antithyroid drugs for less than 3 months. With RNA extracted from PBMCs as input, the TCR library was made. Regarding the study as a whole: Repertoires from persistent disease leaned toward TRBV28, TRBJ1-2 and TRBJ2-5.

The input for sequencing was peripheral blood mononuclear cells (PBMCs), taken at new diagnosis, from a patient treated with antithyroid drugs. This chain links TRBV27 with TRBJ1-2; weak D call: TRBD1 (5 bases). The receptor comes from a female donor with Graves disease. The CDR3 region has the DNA TGTGCCAGCAGTCCGCCGCGGGGCGGCTACATCTTC. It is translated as CASSPPRGGYIF.